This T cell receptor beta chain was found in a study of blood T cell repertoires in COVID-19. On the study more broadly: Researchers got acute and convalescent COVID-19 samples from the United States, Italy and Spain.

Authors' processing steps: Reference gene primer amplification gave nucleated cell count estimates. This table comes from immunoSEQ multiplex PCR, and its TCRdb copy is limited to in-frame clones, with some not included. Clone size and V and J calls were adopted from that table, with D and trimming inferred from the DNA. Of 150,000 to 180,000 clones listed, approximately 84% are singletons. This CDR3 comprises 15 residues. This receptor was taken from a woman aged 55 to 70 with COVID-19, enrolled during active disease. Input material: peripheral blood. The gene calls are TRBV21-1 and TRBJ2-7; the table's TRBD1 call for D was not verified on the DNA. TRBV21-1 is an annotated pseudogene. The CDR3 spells CASSKAWATGGEQYF. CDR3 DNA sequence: TGTGCCAGCAGCAAAGCATGGGCGACAGGGGGTGAGCAGTACTTC.